One T cell receptor beta chain is described in this entry. The antigen is not known. The sample originates from a study of graft-versus-host responses after intestinal transplantation. The repertoire was sequenced with immunoSEQ multiplex PCR; TCRdb's copy has only in-frame clones and lacks some. The sample shows 85,000 to 130,000 clones, more than 75% of them seen only once. The CDR3 runs to 18 residues. Per the germline V gene, CDR1 is SGHTA and CDR2 is FQGTGA. V shed 0 bases, J shed 0 bases, and the junction held 9 bases outside the gene matches. The gene calls are TRBV7-3 and TRBJ2-3; the match to TRBD1 covers 7 bases. The TCR originated in a human donor who received an intestinal transplant. The source was unstimulated CD4+ T cells sorted from spleen or lymph node cells, collected before intestinal transplant. As DNA, the CDR3 is TGTGCCAGCAGCTTAACTACTGGGACAGCCCCTAGCACAGATACGCAGTATTTT. Its translation: CASSLTTGTAPSTDTQYF.